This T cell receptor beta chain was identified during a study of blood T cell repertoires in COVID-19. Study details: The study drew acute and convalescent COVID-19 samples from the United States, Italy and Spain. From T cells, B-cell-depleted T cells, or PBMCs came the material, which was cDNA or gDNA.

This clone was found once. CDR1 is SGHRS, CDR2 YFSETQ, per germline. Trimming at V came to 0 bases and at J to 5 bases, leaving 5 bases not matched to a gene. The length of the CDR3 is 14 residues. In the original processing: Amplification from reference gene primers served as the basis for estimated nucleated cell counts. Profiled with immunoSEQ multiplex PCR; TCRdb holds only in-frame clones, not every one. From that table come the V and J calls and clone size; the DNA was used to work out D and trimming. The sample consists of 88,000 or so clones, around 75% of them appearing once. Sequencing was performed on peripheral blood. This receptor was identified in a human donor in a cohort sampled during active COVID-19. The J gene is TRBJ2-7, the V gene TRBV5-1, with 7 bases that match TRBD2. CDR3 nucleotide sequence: TGCGCCAGCAGCTTGGCCGCGGGAGTAAACGAGCAGTACTTC. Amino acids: CASSLAAGVNEQYF.